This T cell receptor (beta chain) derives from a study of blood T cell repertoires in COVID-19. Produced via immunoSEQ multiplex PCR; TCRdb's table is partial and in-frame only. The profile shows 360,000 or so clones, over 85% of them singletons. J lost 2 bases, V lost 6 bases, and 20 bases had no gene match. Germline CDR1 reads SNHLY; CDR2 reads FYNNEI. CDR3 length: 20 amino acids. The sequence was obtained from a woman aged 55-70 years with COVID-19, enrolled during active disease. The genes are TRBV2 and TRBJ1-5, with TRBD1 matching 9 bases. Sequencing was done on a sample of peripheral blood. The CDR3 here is CASSRVRGQGGTGGNQPQHF. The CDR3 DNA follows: TGTGCCAGCAGCCGTGTTAGGGGACAGGGTGGAACAGGCGGCAATCAGCCCCAGCATTTT.